This is a list of T cell receptor beta chains from one sample in a study of OX40 agonist ivuxolimab in advanced cancers. Data came from immunoSEQ multiplex PCR; TCRdb stores just in-frame clones and leaves some out. The data show roughly 90,000 clones, with roughly 85% seen just once and around 0.21% held by the top ten. Sequencing used CD4+ or CD8+ T cells sorted from blood, obtained in a trial of the OX40 agonist ivuxolimab. These receptors were collected from an adult with an advanced solid tumor such as melanoma, head and neck, liver or kidney cancer. Each CDR3 is given with its conserved first and last residue. The D gene is left open where the match is weak. Size tells how often a clone was seen (once, few, many) or the class of an expanded clone, and some rows leave it out.

cdr3_aa,cdr3_nt,d_call,j_call,v_call,clone_size
CASSPTRGLAGEEQFF,TGTGCCAGTAGTCCTACTCGTGGACTAGCGGGAGAAGAGCAGTTCTTC,TRBD2,TRBJ2-1,TRBV19,.
CASSPLGAVNTGELFF,TGTGCCAGCAGCCCGTTAGGAGCCGTGAACACCGGGGAGCTGTTTTTT,.,TRBJ2-2,TRBV14,.
CASTVTGSYEQYF,TGTGCCAGCACCGTTACAGGGTCCTACGAGCAGTACTTC,.,TRBJ2-7,TRBV7-3,.
CAGQSGPGANVLTF,TGCGCCGGCCAAAGTGGGCCTGGGGCCAACGTCCTGACTTTC,.,TRBJ2-6,TRBV5-1,.
CASSQEPSGGANTGELFF,TGCGCCAGCAGCCAAGAACCTAGCGGGGGGGCGAACACCGGGGAGCTGTTTTTT,TRBD2,TRBJ2-2,TRBV4-1,.
CASSFPGGGNQPQHF,TGTGCCAGCAGTTTCCCCGGGGGGGGGAATCAGCCCCAGCATTTT,.,TRBJ1-5,TRBV28,.
CSVPQGETQYF,TGCAGTGTCCCCCAAGGGGAGACCCAGTACTTC,.,TRBJ2-5,TRBV20-1,.
CSASGSEKLFF,TGCAGTGCCTCGGGGTCGGAAAAACTGTTTTTT,.,TRBJ1-4,TRBV20-1,.
CASSPGTSGGANTQYF,TGTGCCAGCTCACCCGGGACTAGCGGGGGGGCAAATACGCAGTATTTT,TRBD2,TRBJ2-3,TRBV18,once
CASGQGWETQYF,TGTGCCTCAGGACAGGGTTGGGAGACCCAGTACTTC,TRBD1,TRBJ2-5,TRBV27,.
CIITSGLTDTQYF,TGCATCATAACTAGCGGACTCACAGATACGCAGTATTTT,TRBD2,TRBJ2-3,TRBV29-1,.
CASSSPGLAGGGETQYF,TGTGCCAGCAGTTCACCGGGACTAGCGGGAGGAGGGGAGACCCAGTACTTC,TRBD2,TRBJ2-5,TRBV27,.
CAITKDPSSYNEQFF,TGTGCCATCACCAAAGACCCGAGCTCCTACAATGAGCAGTTCTTC,.,TRBJ2-1,TRBV10-3,.
CASRMPGGPQFF,TGTGCCAGCAGAATGCCGGGGGGACCCCAGTTCTTC,TRBD2,TRBJ2-1,TRBV7-3,.
CASSLTEALAGGPVYEQYF,TGTGCCAGCAGCTTAACCGAGGCCTTAGCGGGAGGGCCCGTCTACGAGCAGTACTTC,TRBD2,TRBJ2-7,TRBV7-6,.
CASSLSREHSNQPQHF,TGTGCCAGCTCACTTTCCAGGGAACATAGCAATCAGCCCCAGCATTTT,.,TRBJ1-5,TRBV18,.
CASSPGTGGTEAFF,TGTGCCAGCTCACCCGGGACAGGTGGGACTGAAGCTTTCTTT,TRBD1,TRBJ1-1,TRBV18,.
CASGTVQDGYTF,TGTGCCAGTGGAACAGTACAGGATGGCTACACCTTC,.,TRBJ1-2,TRBV19,.
CSVRQGANTEAFF,TGCAGCGTCCGACAGGGGGCGAACACTGAAGCTTTCTTT,TRBD1,TRBJ1-1,TRBV29-1,.
CASSVGAAGNSPLHF,TGTGCCAGCAGCGTAGGGGCCGCAGGGAATTCACCCCTCCACTTT,.,TRBJ1-6,TRBV9,.
CASSRTSPGELFF,TGTGCCAGCAGCCGGACTAGCCCCGGGGAGCTGTTTTTT,TRBD2,TRBJ2-2,TRBV6-6,.
CASSLRLAGGRLMDTQYF,TGTGCCAGTAGTCTCAGACTAGCGGGAGGCCGCCTTATGGATACGCAGTATTTT,TRBD2,TRBJ2-3,TRBV19,.
CASSNSGGYEQYF,TGTGCCAGTAGTAATAGCGGGGGCTACGAGCAGTACTTC,TRBD2,TRBJ2-7,TRBV19,.
CAISFGLAGGAETQYF,TGTGCCATCAGTTTTGGACTAGCGGGAGGGGCAGAGACCCAGTACTTC,TRBD2,TRBJ2-5,TRBV10-3,.
CASSFRGRTEETQYF,TGTGCCAGCAGCTTCAGGGGGAGGACCGAAGAGACCCAGTACTTC,.,TRBJ2-5,TRBV5-8,.
CASSVDGGADTQYF,TGTGCCAGCAGCGTAGACGGGGGCGCAGATACGCAGTATTTT,.,TRBJ2-3,TRBV9,few
CASSSKGMNTEAFF,TGTGCCAGCAGCTCTAAGGGAATGAACACTGAAGCTTTCTTT,.,TRBJ1-1,TRBV5-5,.
CASSHQTRLNTEAFF,TGCGCCAGCAGCCATCAGACGCGGTTGAACACTGAAGCTTTCTTT,.,TRBJ1-1,TRBV4-1,few
CASRPGVGEKLFF,TGTGCCAGCAGGCCGGGCGTGGGTGAAAAACTGTTTTTT,.,TRBJ1-4,TRBV6-1,.
CAISGRGGETQYF,TGTGCCATCAGTGGCAGGGGGGGCGAGACCCAGTACTTC,.,TRBJ2-5,TRBV10-3,.
CASSPGGTLTYNEQFF,TGCGCCAGCAGCCCGGGGGGGACTTTAACCTACAATGAGCAGTTCTTC,TRBD2,TRBJ2-1,TRBV5-1,.
CASSLSLAGEDEQFF,TGTGCCAGCAGCTTATCTCTAGCGGGGGAGGATGAGCAGTTCTTC,TRBD2,TRBJ2-1,TRBV11-1,.
CASSARISGGRSEQYF,TGTGCCAGCAGCGCCCGGATCTCGGGGGGGAGGTCCGAGCAGTACTTC,TRBD2,TRBJ2-7,TRBV9,.
CAWTPWQGAGGNTIYF,TGTGCCTGGACCCCCTGGCAGGGGGCGGGAGGAAACACCATATATTTT,TRBD1,TRBJ1-3,TRBV30,few
CASSLDTNTGELFF,TGCGCCAGCAGCTTGGACACGAACACCGGGGAGCTGTTTTTT,.,TRBJ2-2,TRBV5-1,once
CASSLDYRGTGELFF,TGTGCCAGCAGCTTGGACTATAGGGGAACCGGGGAGCTGTTTTTT,.,TRBJ2-2,TRBV9,.
CASSYPGIGELFF,TGTGCCAGCAGTTACCCAGGTATCGGGGAGCTGTTTTTT,.,TRBJ2-2,TRBV6-6,.
CASSPGLAESYEQYF,TGTGCCAGCAGCCCTGGACTAGCGGAGTCCTACGAGCAGTACTTC,TRBD2,TRBJ2-7,TRBV11-3,.
CASSSGSSYEQYF,TGTGCCAGCAGTTCGGGGAGCTCCTACGAGCAGTACTTC,.,TRBJ2-7,TRBV28,once
CASSREPGNTIYF,TGCGCCAGCAGTCGTGAGCCTGGAAACACCATATATTTT,.,TRBJ1-3,TRBV5-1,.
CASSPGTSGDNGELFF,TGCGCCAGCAGCCCGGGGACTAGCGGGGACAACGGGGAGCTGTTTTTT,TRBD2,TRBJ2-2,TRBV5-1,.
CASSPAAVLSDTQYF,TGTGCCAGCAGCCCCGCGGCCGTCCTATCAGATACGCAGTATTTT,.,TRBJ2-3,TRBV4-2,.
CASRGQGEGKNTEAFF,TGTGCCAGTAGAGGACAGGGAGAGGGAAAAAACACTGAAGCTTTCTTT,TRBD1,TRBJ1-1,TRBV19,.
CASNHRGAQVTEAFF,TGTGCCAGTAATCATCGGGGGGCGCAGGTCACTGAAGCTTTCTTT,.,TRBJ1-1,TRBV19,.
CASSAQVNTEAFF,TGCGCCAGCAGCGCTCAGGTAAACACTGAAGCTTTCTTT,.,TRBJ1-1,TRBV5-1,.
CASSLDFQPQHF,TGTGCCAGCAGCTTAGATTTTCAGCCCCAGCATTTT,.,TRBJ1-5,TRBV11-2,.